The rows below give T cell receptor beta chains drawn from one sample of a study of blood T cell repertoires in COVID-19. Sequencing used immunoSEQ multiplex PCR; TCRdb keeps in-frame clones, though not all of them. The sample contains about 380,000 clones, more than 75% of which appear only once. Sequencing was carried out using PBMCs or T cells enriched from blood (not recorded which). These receptors came from a woman between 18 and 29 years old who had recovered from COVID-19. Each CDR3 is given without its conserved first and last residue. Fields, in order: clone size, V gene, J gene, CDR3 protein. Not every row has a clone size; where given, it reads once, few, many or a size class.

abundance: .; v_gene: TRBV2; j_gene: TRBJ1-2; CDR3aa: ASSGRDRVNYGYT
abundance: .; v_gene: TRBV7-9; j_gene: TRBJ2-2; CDR3aa: ASRPGTANTGELF
abundance: once; v_gene: TRBV5-1; j_gene: TRBJ2-4; CDR3aa: ASSFLPGRVKNIQY
abundance: once; v_gene: TRBV5-4; j_gene: TRBJ1-2; CDR3aa: ASSLVGADNYGYT
abundance: .; v_gene: TRBV5-1; j_gene: TRBJ1-2; CDR3aa: ASSSEDSLRGYT
abundance: .; v_gene: TRBV19; j_gene: TRBJ1-6; CDR3aa: ASSTGTEVYNSPLH
abundance: .; v_gene: TRBV27; j_gene: TRBJ1-2; CDR3aa: ASSPSRDRGGLVYGYT
abundance: .; v_gene: TRBV4-2; j_gene: TRBJ1-4; CDR3aa: ASSQERMRPSGEKLF
abundance: .; v_gene: TRBV12-3/TRBV12-4; j_gene: TRBJ1-6; CDR3aa: ASSSDTGGPLH
abundance: once; v_gene: TRBV9; j_gene: TRBJ2-5; CDR3aa: ASSVWQGQETQY
abundance: .; v_gene: TRBV7-2; j_gene: TRBJ1-3; CDR3aa: ASSLEGRVSGNTIY
abundance: .; v_gene: TRBV5-6; j_gene: TRBJ1-5; CDR3aa: ASSLLGTLNQPQH
abundance: .; v_gene: TRBV13; j_gene: TRBJ1-1; CDR3aa: ASSSYLRQGINTEAF
abundance: .; v_gene: TRBV11-3; j_gene: TRBJ2-3; CDR3aa: ASSEDGSSTDTQY
abundance: .; v_gene: TRBV19; j_gene: TRBJ1-1; CDR3aa: ASSTRTGRTEAF
abundance: once; v_gene: TRBV7-3; j_gene: TRBJ1-1; CDR3aa: ASSLRAEGTEAF
abundance: .; v_gene: TRBV7-2; j_gene: TRBJ2-7; CDR3aa: ASSSQGASYEQY
abundance: .; v_gene: TRBV5-6; j_gene: TRBJ2-7; CDR3aa: ASSLDGGEQY
abundance: once; v_gene: TRBV5-5; j_gene: TRBJ2-7; CDR3aa: ASSVGQGTLEQY
abundance: .; v_gene: TRBV3-1/TRBV3-2; j_gene: TRBJ2-3; CDR3aa: ASSQVLAGVDTQY
abundance: .; v_gene: TRBV5-4; j_gene: TRBJ2-5; CDR3aa: ASSRRDGETQY
abundance: .; v_gene: TRBV5-6; j_gene: TRBJ1-2; CDR3aa: ASSLALGGIGGYT
abundance: .; v_gene: TRBV6-2/TRBV6-3; j_gene: TRBJ2-7; CDR3aa: ASSYSFFGPGLAHEQY
abundance: once; v_gene: TRBV6-5; j_gene: TRBJ2-7; CDR3aa: ASSSPLSGGEQY
abundance: once; v_gene: TRBV27; j_gene: TRBJ1-2; CDR3aa: ATMTGRYGYT
abundance: .; v_gene: TRBV7-8; j_gene: TRBJ1-1; CDR3aa: ASSPTGALATEAF
abundance: .; v_gene: TRBV5-1; j_gene: TRBJ1-2; CDR3aa: ASSLAPQGGGYT
abundance: .; v_gene: TRBV7-2; j_gene: TRBJ2-7; CDR3aa: ASSPVAASYEQY
abundance: .; v_gene: TRBV5-1; j_gene: TRBJ1-1; CDR3aa: ASSLEGLRTEAF
abundance: .; v_gene: TRBV24-1; j_gene: TRBJ2-7; CDR3aa: ATSDSRFYYEQY
abundance: once; v_gene: TRBV6-2/TRBV6-3; j_gene: TRBJ2-1; CDR3aa: ASSHIVTSGGVPF
abundance: .; v_gene: TRBV7-8; j_gene: TRBJ2-7; CDR3aa: ASSRRDRGYEQY
abundance: .; v_gene: TRBV13; j_gene: TRBJ1-6; CDR3aa: ASSFLQGSNNSPLH
abundance: .; v_gene: TRBV2; j_gene: TRBJ2-7; CDR3aa: ASSDAYEQY
abundance: .; v_gene: TRBV4-3; j_gene: TRBJ2-7; CDR3aa: ASSQDWDTSYEQY
abundance: .; v_gene: TRBV21-1; j_gene: TRBJ2-2; CDR3aa: ASSKGPLQPRGTGELF
abundance: .; v_gene: TRBV10-3; j_gene: TRBJ1-2; CDR3aa: AIAGTGRYGYT
abundance: .; v_gene: TRBV5-6; j_gene: TRBJ2-3; CDR3aa: ASSPGTGGIDTQY
abundance: few; v_gene: TRBV6-5; j_gene: TRBJ2-1; CDR3aa: ASRGTGDRNEQF
abundance: .; v_gene: TRBV5-1; j_gene: TRBJ1-4; CDR3aa: ASSPTNGVNEKLF
abundance: .; v_gene: TRBV27; j_gene: TRBJ1-1; CDR3aa: ASSFPGGGYTEAF
abundance: .; v_gene: TRBV7-2; j_gene: TRBJ1-3; CDR3aa: ASSLEAGGNTIY
abundance: .; v_gene: TRBV29-1; j_gene: TRBJ2-2; CDR3aa: SAQGARTGELF
abundance: .; v_gene: TRBV10-1; j_gene: TRBJ2-7; CDR3aa: ASSALGGQGIYEQY
abundance: .; v_gene: TRBV28; j_gene: TRBJ1-4; CDR3aa: ASTSWGQVNEKLF
abundance: .; v_gene: TRBV2; j_gene: TRBJ2-3; CDR3aa: ASSEQRTSRADTQY
abundance: .; v_gene: TRBV6-6; j_gene: TRBJ1-1; CDR3aa: ASSYFGGREGTEAF
abundance: .; v_gene: TRBV7-3; j_gene: TRBJ2-7; CDR3aa: ASSSSGGWDEQY
abundance: .; v_gene: TRBV27; j_gene: TRBJ2-3; CDR3aa: ASSSPGDRDPDTQY
abundance: .; v_gene: TRBV11-2; j_gene: TRBJ2-5; CDR3aa: ASRYRTGETQY
abundance: .; v_gene: TRBV4-1; j_gene: TRBJ2-3; CDR3aa: ASSQGWDRYTDTQY
abundance: .; v_gene: TRBV11-2; j_gene: TRBJ2-7; CDR3aa: ASSSPAGQGSYEQY
abundance: .; v_gene: TRBV9; j_gene: TRBJ2-2; CDR3aa: ASSVGDTGELF
abundance: .; v_gene: TRBV9; j_gene: TRBJ1-2; CDR3aa: ASSVGTGRVEDGYT
abundance: .; v_gene: TRBV9; j_gene: TRBJ1-3; CDR3aa: ASSAEPSSGNTIY